This passage covers 2 T cell receptor beta chains from one sample sequenced in a study of shared clonotypes between healthy human individuals. Clones were read by immunoSEQ multiplex PCR, and TCRdb kept only the in-frame ones, dropping some. The sample includes around 510,000 clones, 90% to 97% of them seen just once. The sequenced sample was naive CD4+ T cells sorted from blood. Noted subset: CD45RA+ positively selected. Receptor source: a woman aged 25 to 39 in good health.

This rearrangement joins TRBV7-9 to TRBJ1-1; TRBD1 aligns across 7 bases. Germline V gene data show CDR1 as SEHNR and CDR2 as FQNEAQ (reference sequence). The V and J ends lost 5 bases and 0 bases, in that order; junction bases with no gene match: 0. CDR3 length equals 13 residues. DNA for the CDR3: TGTGCCAGCAGCCAGGGGGTGAACACTGAAGCTTTCTTT. It specifies CASSQGVNTEAFF.

The chain is built from TRBV30 and TRBJ1-5; D is possibly TRBD1 (5 bases). Between the trimmed V and J ends, which lost 0 bases and 12 bases, there was a span of 12 bases. Germline V CDR1 and CDR2: GTSNPN, SVGIG (reference sequence). The CDR3 covers 12 residues. For the CDR3, the DNA is TGTGCCTGGAGTGTACGGGGGGTACGCCAGCATTTT. It codes for CAWSVRGVRQHF. The full variable domain, its missing parts supplied by reference TRBV30 and TRBJ1-5, is SQTIHQWPATLVQPVGSPLSLECTVEGTSNPNLYWYRQAAGRGLQLLFYSVGIGQISSEVPQNLSASRPQDRQFILSSKKLLLSDSGFYLCAWSVRGVRQHFGDGTRLSIL.